This note documents a single TCR beta chain sequence. This clonotype showed up many times. The specificity of this receptor is unknown. Per-nucleotide qualities are absent, and no much larger clonotype sits a single base away. The data derive from a study of read filtering for tumor transcriptome and immune sequencing (dated by TCRdb to the early 2020s). A note on the overall study: The cohort was composed of 17 male and 14 female patients, with a mean age of roughly 70 years and an age range of roughly 45 to 85. Whole-transcriptome libraries were prepared with the TruSeq RNA Access Library Prep Kit after DNase treatment. By revised international staging, eight or nine patients were R-ISS I, some 16 were R-ISS II and 7 were R-ISS III. TCR-region mapped reads per sample ranged from about 3.5 to 10.27 million with IR-seq versus only roughly 85 to 1273 with RNA-seq. Using the same bone marrow samples, the study compared TCR repertoires obtained by targeted immune repertoire sequencing with those obtained by bulk whole-transcriptome sequencing. As a main aim, a read-filtering strategy for immune repertoire data was addressed, with the specific question being whether clonotypes supported by a single read should be removed. Results the study describes overall, beyond this receptor: Rather than purified T cells, the sorted CD138-negative fraction was a mixed bone marrow immune population. The correlation between IR-seq and RNA-seq shared clonotype proportions rose when single-read clonotypes were removed. Single-read clonotypes made up roughly four fifths of clonotypes but about 3.6% of total reads in IR-seq, and over 65% of clonotypes and approximately 45% of reads in RNA-seq. Clonotypes were captured by IR-seq at much higher depth and more reliably than by RNA-seq, and smaller IR-seq throughput was sufficient for identification of most shared clonotypes.

Starting from 400 to 450 ng RNA, TCR libraries were constructed with the Immunoverse kit using molecular barcoded adaptors that cover the alpha/delta and beta/gamma chains. The same RNA used for transcriptome sequencing was used for TCR library preparation. TCR libraries were sequenced on an Illumina HiSeq 4000 with 2 x 150 cycles. The paper's processing steps were these. TCR reads were aligned to human V, D, J and C references and assembled into CDR3 clonotypes with MiXCR, including quality filtering and error correction. The tcR package in R was used to analyze clonotype counts and gene usage diversity. For inspection of raw mapping reads, RNA-seq reads were mapped by STAR aligner version 2.5.3a onto GRCh37 of the human genome. To test the effect of sequencing depth on detected clonotypes, IR-seq fastq files were randomly downsampled using Seqtk 1.3. TCRdb reanalyzed the raw reads on its own, using fastp at Q25 for trimming and MiXCR for clone calling, and kept in-frame beta chains. Each CDR3 protein appears once, grouped with its most common genes and DNA. These V and J calls are TCRdb output, not the study's own analysis. The sample table holds 25,000 to 35,000 distinct CDR3 sequences, of which less than 20% were seen once. 15% to 20% of the sample is taken by the ten largest.

V is reduced by 3 bases and J by 5 bases, leaving a spacing of 12 bases between them. The germline V gene (reference sequence) supplies CDR1 SGHNT and CDR2 YYREEE. The CDR3 runs 13 amino acids, cysteine and phenylalanine included. CDR3 DNA only is kept here, 39 bases in frame from base 1. Each patient had bone marrow sampled at the time of active disease. Isolation of bone marrow mononuclear cells was performed by Ficoll-Hypaque density gradient centrifugation. To remove myeloma plasma cells, the cells were labeled with CD138 magnetic microbeads on a MACS separator, and CD138-negative cells were then collected by negative selection. Purity of the isolated cells was checked by flow cytometry on an Attune NxT using CD138 antibodies. Total RNA was extracted using TRIzol reagent and was quantified on a NanoDrop spectrophotometer. For each patient, the CD138-negative bone marrow sample underwent paired RNA-seq and IR-seq.

Sequencing input: a population of CD138-negative cells sorted from bone marrow. This sample's cell subset or site label indicates: bone marrow mononuclear cells depleted of CD138+ plasma/myeloma cells by negative magnetic selection. The receptor was isolated from a donor over 35 with multiple myeloma. The chain links TRBV5-4 with TRBJ2-7; possibly the D gene is TRBD1, per 6 matching bases. The CDR3 has the sequence CASSSPRQDEQYF. The base sequence is TGTGCCAGCAGCTCGCCTCGACAGGACGAGCAGTACTTC.